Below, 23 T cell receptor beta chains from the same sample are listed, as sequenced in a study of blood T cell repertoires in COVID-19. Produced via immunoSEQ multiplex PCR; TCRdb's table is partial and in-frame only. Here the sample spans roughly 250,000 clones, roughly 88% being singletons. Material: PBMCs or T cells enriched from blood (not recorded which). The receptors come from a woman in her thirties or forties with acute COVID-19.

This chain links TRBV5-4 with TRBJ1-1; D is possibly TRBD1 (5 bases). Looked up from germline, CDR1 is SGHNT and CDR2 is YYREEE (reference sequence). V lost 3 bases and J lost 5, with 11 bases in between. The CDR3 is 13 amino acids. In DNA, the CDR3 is TGTGCCAGCAGCTGGAGGGGACGGACTGAAGCTTTCTTT. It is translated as CASSWRGRTEAFF.

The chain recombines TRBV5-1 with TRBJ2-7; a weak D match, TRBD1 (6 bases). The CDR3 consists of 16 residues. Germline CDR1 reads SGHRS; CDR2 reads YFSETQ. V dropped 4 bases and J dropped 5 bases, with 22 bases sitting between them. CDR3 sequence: CASSPGATAGRDEQYF. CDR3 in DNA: TGCGCCAGCAGCCCAGGGGCTACGGCAGGGAGAGACGAGCAGTACTTC.

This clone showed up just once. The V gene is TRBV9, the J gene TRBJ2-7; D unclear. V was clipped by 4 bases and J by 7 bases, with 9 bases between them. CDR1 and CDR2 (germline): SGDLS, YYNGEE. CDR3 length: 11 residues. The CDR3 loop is CASSSIEEQYF. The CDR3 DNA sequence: TGTGCCAGCAGCTCAATCGAGGAGCAGTACTTC.

CDR3 bases: TGTGCCAGCAGCGGGGGACTATCGGGGGCGGATACGCAGTATTTT. This translates into CASSGGLSGADTQYF. V is TRBV6-5 and J is TRBJ2-3; D may be TRBD2 (7 bases). Germline lookup yields CDR1 MNHEY and CDR2 SVGAGI. V gave up 6 bases and J gave up 6 bases, with 19 bases separating them. This CDR3 is 15 amino acids long.

The DNA of the CDR3 is TGTGCCAGCAGCTTAAATGCGCCTAAATCCACCGGGGAGCTGTTTTTT. This sequence encodes CASSLNAPKSTGELFF. The chain recombines TRBV21-1 with TRBJ2-2; the table assigns TRBD2, which was not confirmed against the DNA. TRBV21-1 is reported as a pseudogene. There are 16 residues in the CDR3.

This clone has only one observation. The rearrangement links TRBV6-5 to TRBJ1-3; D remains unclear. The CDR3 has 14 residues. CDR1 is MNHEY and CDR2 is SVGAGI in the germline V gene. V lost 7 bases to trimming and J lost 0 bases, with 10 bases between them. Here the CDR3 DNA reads TGTGCCAGCATTTTTGAGGTCTCTGGAAACACCATATATTTT. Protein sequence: CASIFEVSGNTIYF.

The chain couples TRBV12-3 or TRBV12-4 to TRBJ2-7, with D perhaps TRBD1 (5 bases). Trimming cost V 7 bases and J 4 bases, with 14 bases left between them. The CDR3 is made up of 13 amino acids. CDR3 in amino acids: CASTGRAAYEQYF. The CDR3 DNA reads TGTGCCAGCACCGGCAGGGCCGCGTACGAGCAGTACTTC.

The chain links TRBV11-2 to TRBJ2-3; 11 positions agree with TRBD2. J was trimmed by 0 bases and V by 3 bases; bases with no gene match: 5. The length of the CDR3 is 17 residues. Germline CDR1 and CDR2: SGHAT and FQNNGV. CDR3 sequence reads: CASSLASGGSSTDTQYF. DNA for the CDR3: TGTGCCAGCAGCTTGGCTAGCGGGGGGTCTAGCACAGATACGCAGTATTTT.

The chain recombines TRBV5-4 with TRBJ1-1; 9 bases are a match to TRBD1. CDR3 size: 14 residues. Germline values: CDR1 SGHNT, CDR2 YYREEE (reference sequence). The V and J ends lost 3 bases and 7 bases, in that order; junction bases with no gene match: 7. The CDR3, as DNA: TGTGCCAGCAGCTCAAGACAGGGGGATGGTGAAGCTTTCTTT. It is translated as CASSSRQGDGEAFF.

The CDR3 DNA follows: TGTGCCAGCAGCTCTAGACAGGGGCTAGTCTACGAGCAGTACTTC. Its protein is CASSSRQGLVYEQYF. This chain connects TRBV5-6 to TRBJ2-7; 8 bases are a match to TRBD1. J was trimmed by 3 bases and V by 3 bases; bases with no gene match: 8. The length of the CDR3 is 15 residues. Looked up from germline, CDR1 is SGHDT and CDR2 is YYEEEE.

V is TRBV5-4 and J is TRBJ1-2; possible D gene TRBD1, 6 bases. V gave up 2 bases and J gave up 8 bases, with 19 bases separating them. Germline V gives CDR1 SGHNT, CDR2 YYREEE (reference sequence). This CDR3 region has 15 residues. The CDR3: CASSFSGRGLVGYTF. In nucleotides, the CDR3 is TGTGCCAGCAGCTTTTCGGGCAGGGGCCTTGTGGGCTACACCTTC.

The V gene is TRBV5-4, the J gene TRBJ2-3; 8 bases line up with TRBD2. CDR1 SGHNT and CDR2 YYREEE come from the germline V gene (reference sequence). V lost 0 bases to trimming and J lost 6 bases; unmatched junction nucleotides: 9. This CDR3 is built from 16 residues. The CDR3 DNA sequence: TGTGCCAGCAGCTTGGGACTAGCGTCCGAGGGGGATACGCAGTATTTT. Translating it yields CASSLGLASEGDTQYF.

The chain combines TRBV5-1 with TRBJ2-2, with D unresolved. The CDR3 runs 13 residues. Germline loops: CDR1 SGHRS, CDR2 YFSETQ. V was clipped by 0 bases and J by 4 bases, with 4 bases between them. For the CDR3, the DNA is TGCGCCAGCAGCTTGGAGAGCACCGGGGAGCTGTTTTTT. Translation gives CASSLESTGELFF.

The CDR3 loop is CASRGDGGGYTF. The CDR3 coding sequence is TGTGCCAGCCGGGGGGATGGGGGTGGCTACACCTTC. This chain connects TRBV2 to TRBJ1-2; weak D call: TRBD1 (5 bases). The CDR3 sequence is 12 residues long. The V and J ends lost 8 bases and 7 bases respectively, with 14 bases between them. The germline CDR1 and CDR2 sequences are SNHLY and FYNNEI.

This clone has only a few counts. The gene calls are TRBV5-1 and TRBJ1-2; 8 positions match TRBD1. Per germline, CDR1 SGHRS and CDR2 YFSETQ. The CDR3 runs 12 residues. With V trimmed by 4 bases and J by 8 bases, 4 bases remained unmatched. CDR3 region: CASSPDREGYTF. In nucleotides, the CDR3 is TGCGCCAGCAGCCCGGACAGGGAAGGCTACACCTTC.

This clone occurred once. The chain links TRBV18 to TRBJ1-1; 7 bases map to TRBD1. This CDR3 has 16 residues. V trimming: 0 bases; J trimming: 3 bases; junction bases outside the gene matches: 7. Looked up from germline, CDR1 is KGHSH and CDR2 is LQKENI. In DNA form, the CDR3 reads TGTGCCAGCTCACCACCGACAGGGTCTTTGGACACTGAAGCTTTCTTT. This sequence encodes CASSPPTGSLDTEAFF.

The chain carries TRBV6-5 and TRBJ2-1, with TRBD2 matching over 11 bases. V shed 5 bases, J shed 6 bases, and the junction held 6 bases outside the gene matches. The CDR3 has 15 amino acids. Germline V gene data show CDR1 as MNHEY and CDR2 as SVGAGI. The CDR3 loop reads CASSNSGGALNEQFF. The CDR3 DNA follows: TGTGCCAGCAGTAATAGCGGGGGGGCCCTCAATGAGCAGTTCTTC.

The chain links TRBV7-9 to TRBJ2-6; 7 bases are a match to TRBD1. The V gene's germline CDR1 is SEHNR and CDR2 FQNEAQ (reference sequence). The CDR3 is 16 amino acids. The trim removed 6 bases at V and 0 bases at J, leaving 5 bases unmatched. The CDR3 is CASRIGTASGANVLTF. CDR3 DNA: TGTGCCAGCAGGATTGGGACAGCCTCTGGGGCCAACGTCCTGACTTTC.

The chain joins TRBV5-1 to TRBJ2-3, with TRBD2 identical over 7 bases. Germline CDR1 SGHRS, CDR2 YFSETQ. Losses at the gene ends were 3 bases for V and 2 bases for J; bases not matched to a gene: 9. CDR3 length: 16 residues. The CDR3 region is CASSSNSGTTTDTQYF. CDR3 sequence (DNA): TGCGCCAGCAGCTCGAACTCCGGGACTACCACAGATACGCAGTATTTT.

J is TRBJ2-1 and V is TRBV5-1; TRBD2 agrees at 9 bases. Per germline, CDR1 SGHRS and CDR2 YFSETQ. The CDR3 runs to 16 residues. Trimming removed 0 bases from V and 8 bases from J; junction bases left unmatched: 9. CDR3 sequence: CASSLETGRGGDEQFF. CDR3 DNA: TGCGCCAGCAGCTTGGAAACCGGGCGGGGGGGCGATGAGCAGTTCTTC.

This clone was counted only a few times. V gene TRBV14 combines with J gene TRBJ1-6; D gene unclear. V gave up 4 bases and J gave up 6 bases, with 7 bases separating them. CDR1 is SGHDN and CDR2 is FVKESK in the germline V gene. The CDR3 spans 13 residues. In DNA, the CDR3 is TGTGCCAGCAGCCTCCTGTCTAATTCACCCCTCCACTTT. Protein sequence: CASSLLSNSPLHF.

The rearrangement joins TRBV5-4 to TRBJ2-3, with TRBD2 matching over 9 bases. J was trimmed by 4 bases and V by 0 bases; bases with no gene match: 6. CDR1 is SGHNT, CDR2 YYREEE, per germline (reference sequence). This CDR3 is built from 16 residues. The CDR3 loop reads CASSLGGSGGPDTQYF. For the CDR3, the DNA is TGTGCCAGCAGCTTGGGTGGCAGCGGGGGGCCAGATACGCAGTATTTT.

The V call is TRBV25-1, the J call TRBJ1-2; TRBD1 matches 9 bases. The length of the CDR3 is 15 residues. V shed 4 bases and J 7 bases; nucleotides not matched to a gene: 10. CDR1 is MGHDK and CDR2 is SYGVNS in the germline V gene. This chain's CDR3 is CASSVWGQGRGGYTF. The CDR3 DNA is TGTGCCAGCAGTGTTTGGGGACAGGGTCGAGGTGGCTACACCTTC.